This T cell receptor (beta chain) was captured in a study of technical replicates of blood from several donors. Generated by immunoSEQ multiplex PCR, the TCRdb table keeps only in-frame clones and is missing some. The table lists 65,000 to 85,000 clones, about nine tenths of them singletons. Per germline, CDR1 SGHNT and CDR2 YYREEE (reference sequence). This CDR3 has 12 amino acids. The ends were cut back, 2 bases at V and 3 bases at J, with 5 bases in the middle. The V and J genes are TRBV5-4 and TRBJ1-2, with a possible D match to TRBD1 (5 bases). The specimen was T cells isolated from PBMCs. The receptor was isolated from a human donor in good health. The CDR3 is CASSLGDYGYTF. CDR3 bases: TGTGCCAGCAGCTTAGGGGACTATGGCTACACCTTC.